This T cell receptor beta chain was captured by sequencing in a study of PD-1 blockade in classical Hodgkin lymphoma. A note on this clone: Its antigen remains unidentified.

Each of the patients experienced relapse following autologous stem cell transplantation, and their brentuximab vedotin exposure differed. The repertoire was sequenced with immunoSEQ multiplex PCR; TCRdb's copy has only in-frame clones and lacks some. In the table there are around 41,000 clones, over 65% of which are singletons. Study outcomes and limitations: Baseline diversity was lower in partial responders and progressors than complete responders.

The clonotype comes from a human donor with classical Hodgkin lymphoma. Source: peripheral blood mononuclear cells (PBMCs), taken at baseline.

CDR3 region: CSVEGTSNEQFF. The CDR3 DNA reads TGCAGCGTTGAGGGGACTAGCAATGAGCAGTTCTTC. This rearrangement joins TRBV29-1 to TRBJ2-1, with 8 bases matching TRBD2. Germline-derived CDR1 and CDR2 are SQVTM and ANQGSEA. CDR3 length: 12 residues. V trimming: 3 bases; J trimming: 6 bases; junction bases outside the gene matches: 1.